Sequencing of this T cell receptor beta chain was carried out in a study of T cell clonotyping in hematopoietic cell transplantation (dated by TCRdb to the early 2020s). Study-level background: A total of under 150 blood samples were collected in the study from 35 to 45 consecutive transplant recipients and their related donors. Patients were recruited between 2015 and 2017 and followed until late 2020 or death. Study-wide findings and limitations: Broader TCR repertoire diversity after transplant was predicted by Inverse Simpson Index values from donors and from recipients before transplant. After transplant, TCR diversity in recipients dropped, and pathologically expanded clonotypes increased progressively from day 30 to day 180. Overlap with donor repertoires was found for only a small fraction of recipient repertoires, with over 95% found to appear de novo at the given depth. Sample size was limited, and cells were not sorted, so CD4 and CD8 repertoire contributions could not be separated.

The time point label on this specimen signifies: 100 days after allo-HCT. Blood from recipients was drawn about 28 days before transplant and again at days 30, 100 and 180 after transplant. Using Nuclei Lysis Solution, genomic DNA was extracted from unfractionated peripheral blood mononuclear cells that were either fresh or cryopreserved. TCR beta CDR3 regions were amplified from genomic DNA with the immunoSEQ assay, a bias-controlled multiplex PCR using V- and J-specific primers. A second PCR step added a proprietary barcode and Illumina adapter sequences to the CDR3 amplicons. CDR3 libraries were sequenced on an Illumina MiSeq instrument. From the authors' description of their analysis: Export and quality control were performed with immunoSEQ Analyzer 3.0, and downstream analyses were performed with R Bioconductor and Immunarch. Only productive rearrangements within the normalized downsampled data set were used in the calculation of repertoire metrics. In the normalized cohort, a clonotype counted as pathologically expanded if the clonotype was larger than 5 templates. The Inverse Simpson Index served as the measure of repertoire diversity. The non-normalized data set was used for CMV-specificity analyses so that all clonotypes could be captured. The clones in this table, taken by TCRdb from immuneACCESS, are in-frame only. Not every clone is retained; where verified, under half of the shortfall comes from an unresolved V gene, and the cause of the rest is unknown. That table supplies the V and J calls and clone size; D and trimming were determined from the DNA. This sample has under 30,000 clones in its table, and more than 85% of those were observed once. Around 11% of the sample rests with the top ten.

Within its sample, this clone is medium-sized (0.01 to 0.1%). The clone's antigen remains unknown. Per-base quality was not reported, and no clone a single base away is much larger than it. At the junction V is shortened by 4 bases and J by 3 bases, with 10 bases in between. CDR1 and CDR2 are drawn from the germline V gene: ENHRY, SYGVKD. From its cysteine to its phenylalanine, the CDR3 spans 14 amino acids. Only CDR3 DNA is held: 42 bases, read in frame from base 1. The rearranged segments are TRBV10-3 and TRBJ1-5, with no D gene named confidently. The origin of this receptor is a female patient in her fifties or sixties who had an allogeneic stem cell transplant from a related donor, so the T cells may come from the graft donor. Some clones in this sample may be carry-over from other donors' samples. This specimen was PBMCs, taken 100 days after allogeneic stem cell transplant. The CDR3 region has the sequence CAISVPGNNQPQHF. The bases are TGTGCCATCAGTGTACCGGGAAACAATCAGCCCCAGCATTTT.